This passage covers 8 T cell receptor beta chains from one sample sequenced in a study of blood T cell repertoires in COVID-19. TCRdb's table, derived via immunoSEQ multiplex PCR, lists solely in-frame clones and lacks some. Of 200,000 to 250,000 clones listed, approximately 83% are singletons. Sequencing input: peripheral blood. These receptors all stem from a woman aged 55-75 years with acute or convalescent COVID-19.

The DNA for the CDR3 is TGTGCCAGCAGCCCGGGGGAGCCCTACGAGCAGTACTTC. Its protein is CASSPGEPYEQYF. The V gene is TRBV7-8, the J gene TRBJ2-7; D might be TRBD2 (6 bases). CDR3 size: 13 residues. V was clipped by 5 bases and J by 2 bases, with 10 bases between them. The germline V gene encodes CDR1 SGHVS and CDR2 FQNEAQ.

The chain uses TRBV5-4 and TRBJ1-1; possible D gene TRBD1, 6 bases. Germline V gene data show CDR1 as SGHNT and CDR2 as YYREEE (reference sequence). CDR3 size: 14 residues. V was trimmed by 4 bases and J by 1 base, leaving 11 bases between them. CDR3 residues: CASSQGTSNTEAFF. The CDR3 nucleotides are TGTGCCAGCAGCCAGGGGACATCGAACACTGAAGCTTTCTTT.

The chain couples TRBV9 to TRBJ1-5; possibly TRBD1 for D (6 bases). Between the trimmed V and J ends, which lost 4 bases and 7 bases, there was a span of 18 bases. The germline gives CDR1 SGDLS, CDR2 YYNGEE. This CDR3 comprises 15 residues. DNA for the CDR3: TGTGCCAGCAGCCCCCACCCAGGGGCTGACCAGCCCCAGCATTTT. It yields the protein CASSPHPGADQPQHF.

The V and J genes are TRBV12-3 or TRBV12-4 and TRBJ1-5; 7 bases are a match to TRBD1. The CDR3 sequence is 13 residues long. V shed 7 bases, J shed 1 base, and the junction held 1 base outside the gene matches. The CDR3 DNA sequence: TGTGCCAGCACGGACAGGAGCAATCAGCCCCAGCATTTT. Translation: CASTDRSNQPQHF.

The chain employs TRBV28 and TRBJ1-4; 9 nucleotides line up with TRBD1. The germline CDR1 and CDR2 sequences are MDHEN and SYDVKM. J gave up 5 bases and V 3 bases, and 4 bases lay outside the gene matches. This CDR3 has 15 amino acids. The CDR3 DNA reads TGTGCCAGCAGTTTCCTTGGGACAGGGAATGAAAAACTGTTTTTT. This encodes CASSFLGTGNEKLFF.

This chain connects TRBV9 to TRBJ1-1, with D uncertain. The CDR3 extends over 17 amino acids. The V end was cut by 0 bases, the J end by 0 bases, with 15 bases between. Germline CDR1 reads SGDLS; CDR2 reads YYNGEE. The CDR3 loop is CASSVGVGIGVNTEAFF. CDR3 in DNA: TGTGCCAGCAGCGTAGGCGTCGGGATAGGAGTGAACACTGAAGCTTTCTTT.

The genes are TRBV11-1 and TRBJ2-2, with 8 bases fitting TRBD1. The CDR3 has 16 amino acids. Unmatched junction bases numbered 9, after V lost 6 bases and J lost 3 bases. Germline CDR1 reads SGHAT; CDR2 reads FQDESV (reference sequence). The CDR3 DNA reads as TGTGCCAGCAGAAAAGGACAGGGTGAGGACACCGGGGAGCTGTTTTTT. The encoded protein is CASRKGQGEDTGELFF.

The rearrangement joins TRBV27 to TRBJ2-7, with 9 bases matching TRBD2. V shed 6 bases, J shed 3 bases, and the junction held 9 bases outside the gene matches. Germline V gene sequence: CDR1 MNHEY, CDR2 SMNVEV (reference sequence). The CDR3 has 15 residues. The CDR3 DNA reads TGTGCCAGCAGCCAAATAGCGGGGGCGTACTACGAGCAGTACTTC. This encodes CASSQIAGAYYEQYF.